The sequence of this T cell receptor (beta chain) was determined in a study of CD8 T cells in Susac syndrome. Points from the study as a whole: The CD4+ T cell repertoires that were profiled in Susac syndrome showed no clonal expansion.

Reverse transcription used about 0.45 to 1 ug RNA and random hexamers. One entry per CDR3 protein results from TCRdb running MiXCR on the immunoSEQ multiplex PCR reads. The repertoire holds some 160,000 distinct CDR3 sequences, with 90% to 95% as singletons. As to this clonotype: Its target is unknown.

This sequence was found in a human donor with Susac syndrome. Specimen: CD4+ T cells from PBMCs.

The chain's CDR3 is CASRRSTGVETQYF. The CDR3 DNA follows: TGTGCCAGCAGACGTTCCACAGGGGTTGAGACCCAGTACTTC. The chain is built from TRBV7-2 and TRBJ2-5, with TRBD1 identical over 7 bases. CDR1 and CDR2 (germline): SGHTA, FQGNSA. This CDR3 has 14 residues. Trimming at V came to 6 bases and at J to 5 bases, leaving 9 bases not matched to a gene.